These T cell receptor beta chains were read from a single sample in a study of a mutant IDH1 vaccine in newly diagnosed glioma. The table came from immunoSEQ multiplex PCR; TCRdb's copy has only in-frame clones and leaves some out. The sample consists of roughly 42,000 clones, 70% to 90% of them appearing once. Their antigens remain unidentified. The sequences come from PBMCs, collected from a glioma patient whose treatment included an IDH1 peptide vaccine. These receptors came from a man between 40 and 49 years old with glioma. Both conserved end residues are part of each CDR3.

>13|TRBV5-4
CASSLNWKDEAFF
>17|TRBV19
CASSIVWASGSSDTQYF
>15|TRBV5-1
CASSELAGRYNEQFF
>14|TRBV19
CASSIRTGNTEAFF
>13|TRBV11-3
CASSLDSGETQYF
>11|TRBV6-6
CASSYDGPQHF
>17|TRBV10-1
CASSERSGVRMNTEAFF
>14|TRBV19
CASSIGQNNQPQHF
>16|TRBV6-5
CASSYTRGRVTDTQYF
>18|TRBV5-4
CASSPPGLAGAGANVLTF
>17|TRBV9
CASSGPGLAGGKYEQYF
>13|TRBV6-1
CASSDRTNYGYTF
>14|TRBV5-1
CASSLVVSGETQYF
>11|TRBV20-1
CSAPLQGSQYF
>15|TRBV7-2
CASSLDSNRGREQYF
>17|TRBV7-9
CASSLGLLGDTYNEQFF
>14|TRBV7-2
CASSGEGRNTEAFF
>12|TRBV6-4
CASSDPNQPQHF
>14|TRBV15
CATSRLTGGYIQYF
>12|TRBV7-3
CASSLGFGELFF
>13|TRBV29-1
CSALKGGGAEQYF
>15|TRBV28
CASSRTDRPNTEAFF
>13|TRBV4-3
CASSQARTDTQYF
>16|TRBV9
CASSSGRIGTIYGYTF
>13|TRBV10-3
CAISDRGQDTQYF
>15|TRBV27
CASSSPGAQSYEQYF
>15|TRBV27
CASRDLAAPPGEQYF
>12|TRBV2
CASSDGFQPQHF